The T cell receptor (beta chain) described here comes from a study of T cell changes during pregnancy in multiple sclerosis. Germline loops: CDR1 KGHSY, CDR2 FQNENV. This CDR3 has 16 amino acids. V lost 6 bases to trimming and J lost 0 bases, with 14 bases between them. This clone turned up a few times. The method was immunoSEQ multiplex PCR; TCRdb's version includes in-frame clones alone and lacks a portion of them. The data contain around 75,000 clones, around 90% of them singletons. The TCR comes from a female donor in good health, enrolled as a control in a pregnancy study. The chain recombines TRBV16 with TRBJ1-4; D uncertain. The sample here was CD4+ T cells from peripheral blood mononuclear cells, taken in the third trimester of pregnancy. The chain's CDR3 is CASSQNRLATNEKLFF. CDR3 coding DNA: TGTGCCAGCAGTCAAAATCGACTTGCAACTAATGAAAAACTGTTTTTT.